The text below deals with one T cell receptor beta chain. The antigen remains undetermined. Other DNA sequences of this sample code for an identical CDR3. This sample stems from a study of cytomegalovirus exposure and HLA in healthy donors. Primers: 60 Vbeta forward and 13 Jbeta reverse. Clones were read by immunoSEQ multiplex PCR, and TCRdb kept only the in-frame ones, dropping some. The sample comprises over 150,000 clones, around 77% of which are singletons, and 1.5% to 2% rests with the top ten. Study-level points and caveats: Likely technical artifact: a cluster of highly shared sequence variants. Later on, an analysis showed TCR association rates differing by HLA locus, with DRB1 the most and HLA-C the fewest. Presence/absence analyses treated sequencing depth as roughly uniform across donors.

Germline assignment: CDR1 SGHRS and CDR2 YFSETQ. CDR3 length equals 14 residues. Trimming shortened V by 0 bases and J by 0 bases, and 6 bases separated the two germline ends. The J gene is TRBJ2-5, the V gene TRBV5-1, with D possibly being TRBD1 (5 bases). Input material: PBMCs. The receptor was isolated from a woman under 30 in good health and CMV-seronegative. The CDR3 DNA is TGCGCCAGCAGCTTGGGACAGTACCAAGAGACCCAGTACTTC. This translates into CASSLGQYQETQYF.